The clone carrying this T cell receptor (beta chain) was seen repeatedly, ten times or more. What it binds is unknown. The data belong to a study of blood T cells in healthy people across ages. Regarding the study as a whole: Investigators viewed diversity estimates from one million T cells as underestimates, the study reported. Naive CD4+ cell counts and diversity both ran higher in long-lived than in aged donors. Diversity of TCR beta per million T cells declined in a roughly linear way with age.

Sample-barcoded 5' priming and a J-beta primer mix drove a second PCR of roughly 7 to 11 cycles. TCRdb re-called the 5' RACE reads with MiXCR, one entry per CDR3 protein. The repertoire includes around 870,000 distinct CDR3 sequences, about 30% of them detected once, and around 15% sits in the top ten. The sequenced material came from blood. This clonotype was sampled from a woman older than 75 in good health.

CDR3 DNA sequence: TGCGCCAGCAGCTTGGGACCAGCGGGGGGGTCGGAGACCCAGTACTTC. Its protein is CASSLGPAGGSETQYF. The chain links TRBV5-1 to TRBJ2-5, with 10 bases matching TRBD2. This CDR3 comprises 16 residues. With V trimmed by 0 bases and J by 5 bases, 7 bases remained unmatched. In germline, CDR1 is SGHRS, CDR2 YFSETQ.